This T cell receptor beta chain appears in the sequencing data of a study of blood T cell repertoires in COVID-19. The wider study: Acute and convalescent COVID-19 specimens originated in the United States, Italy and Spain.

Original analysis: Counts of nucleated cells, estimated from reference gene primer amplification, were obtained. TCRdb's table, derived via immunoSEQ multiplex PCR, lists solely in-frame clones and lacks some. The V and J calls and clone size are taken from that table; D and trimming were inferred from the DNA. The top ten clones hold around 2.3% of a sample with hundreds of thousands of clones, under 90% of them seen once. The CDR3 is made up of 16 amino acids. From germline, CDR1 is MNHNS and CDR2 SASEGT. The J segment lost 1 base and the V segment lost 2 bases, leaving 6 bases of the junction unmatched.

The sequencing sample was made of peripheral blood. This chain joins TRBV6-1 and TRBJ1-2; TRBD1 agrees at 8 bases. The receptor's source is a woman aged 40 to 50 with active or convalescent COVID-19. Here the CDR3 reads CASSELAGGLNYGYTF. For the CDR3, the DNA is TGTGCCAGCAGTGAACTGGCAGGGGGCCTTAACTATGGCTACACCTTC.